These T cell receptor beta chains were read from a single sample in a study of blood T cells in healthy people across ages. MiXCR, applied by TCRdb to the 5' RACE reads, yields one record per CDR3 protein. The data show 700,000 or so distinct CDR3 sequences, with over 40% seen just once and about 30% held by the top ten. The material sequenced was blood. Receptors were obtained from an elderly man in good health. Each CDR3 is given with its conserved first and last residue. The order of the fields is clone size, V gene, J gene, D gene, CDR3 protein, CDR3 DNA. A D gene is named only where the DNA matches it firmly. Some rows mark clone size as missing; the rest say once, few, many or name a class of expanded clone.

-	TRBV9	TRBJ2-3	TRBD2	CASSVEPAGGSTADAQYF	TGTGCCAGCAGCGTAGAACCGGCGGGCGGGAGTACCGCAGATGCGCAGTATTTT
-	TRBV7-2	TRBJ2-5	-	CASSLDTEETQYF	TGTGCCAGCAGCTTAGACACCGAAGAGACCCAGTACTTC
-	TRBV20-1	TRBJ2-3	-	CSAQTTSIVQYF	TGCAGCGCCCAAACCACTAGCATAGTGCAGTATTTT
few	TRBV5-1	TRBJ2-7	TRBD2	CASSPGGSGNYEQYF	TGCGCCAGCAGCCCTGGGGGGAGCGGGAATTACGAGCAGTACTTC
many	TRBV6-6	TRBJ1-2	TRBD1	CASSYSPDRGGYTF	TGTGCCAGCAGTTACTCACCCGACAGGGGCGGCTACACCTTC
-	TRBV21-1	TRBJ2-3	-	CASSKWQGRCTQYF	TGTGCCAGCAGCAAATGGCAGGGGCGATGTACGCAGTATTTT
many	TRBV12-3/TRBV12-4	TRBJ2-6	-	CASSYQGGGANVLTF	TGTGCCAGCAGTTACCAGGGTGGTGGGGCCAACGTCCTGACTTTC
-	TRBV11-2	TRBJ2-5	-	CASSTGQSGTQYF	TGTGCCAGCAGCACCGGACAGTCGGGGACCCAGTACTTC
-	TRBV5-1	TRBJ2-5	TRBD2	CASSFSGAVQETQYF	TGCGCCAGCAGCTTCAGCGGGGCCGTCCAAGAGACCCAGTACTTC
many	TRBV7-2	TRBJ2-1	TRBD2	CASSLDGGGAVNEQFF	TGTGCCAGCAGCTTAGATGGCGGGGGGGCGGTGAATGAGCAGTTCTTC
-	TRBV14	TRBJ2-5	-	CASSLRSGREETQYF	TGTGCCAGCAGCCTTAGAAGCGGCAGGGAAGAGACCCAGTACTTC
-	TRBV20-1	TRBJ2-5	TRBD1	CSARHRQGGETQYF	TGCAGTGCTAGACACCGACAGGGCGGCGAGACCCAGTACTTC
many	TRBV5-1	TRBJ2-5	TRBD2	CASYRLAGFQETQYF	TGCGCCAGCTATAGACTAGCGGGATTCCAAGAGACCCAGTACTTC
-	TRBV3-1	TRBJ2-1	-	CASSQDSSGNNEQFF	TGTGCCAGCAGCCAAGATTCGTCTGGAAACAATGAGCAGTTCTTC
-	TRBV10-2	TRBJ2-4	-	CASSAGGQRGNIQYF	TGCGCCAGCAGTGCAGGGGGGCAGCGCGGGAACATTCAGTACTTC
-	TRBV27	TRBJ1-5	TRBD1	CASSLGQGLSNQPQHF	TGTGCCAGCAGTTTAGGACAGGGGCTTAGCAATCAGCCCCAGCATTTT
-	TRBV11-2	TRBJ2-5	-	CASSLERGAAETQYF	TGTGCCAGCAGCTTAGAACGGGGGGCGGCGGAGACCCAGTACTTC
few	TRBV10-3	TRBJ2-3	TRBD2	CATLGLAGEGTDTQYF	TGTGCCACCCTAGGACTAGCGGGAGAAGGGACAGATACGCAGTATTTT
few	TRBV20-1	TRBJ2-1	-	CSARDSKTAYNEQFF	TGCAGTGCTAGAGATTCTAAGACAGCCTACAATGAGCAGTTCTTC
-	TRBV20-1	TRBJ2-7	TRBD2	CSARDLSGSRYEQYF	TGCAGTGCTAGAGATCTTAGCGGGAGTCGCTACGAGCAGTACTTC
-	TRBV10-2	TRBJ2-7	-	CASSRQESYEQYF	TGCGCCAGCAGTCGACAGGAAAGCTACGAGCAGTACTTC
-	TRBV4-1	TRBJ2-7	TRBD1	CASSQPDRGYVQYF	TGCGCCAGCAGCCAACCCGACAGGGGATACGTGCAGTACTTC
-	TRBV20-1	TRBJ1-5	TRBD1	CSASATTGGGNQPQHF	TGCAGTGCCTCCGCCACTACAGGGGGCGGCAATCAGCCCCAGCATTTT
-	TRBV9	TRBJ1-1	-	CASSVTTGNTEAFF	TGTGCCAGCAGCGTTACGACAGGGAACACTGAAGCTTTCTTT
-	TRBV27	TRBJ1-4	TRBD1	CASSFIQGAEEKLFF	TGTGCCAGCAGTTTCATCCAGGGGGCAGAGGAAAAACTGTTTTTT
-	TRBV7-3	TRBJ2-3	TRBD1	CASSPDRASDTQYF	TGTGCCAGCAGTCCAGACAGGGCCTCAGATACGCAGTATTTT
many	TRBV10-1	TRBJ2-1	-	CASSAGTTSPGQFF	TGCGCCAGCAGTGCTGGGACGACCTCACCGGGGCAGTTCTTC
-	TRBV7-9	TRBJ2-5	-	CASSSDARQKETQYF	TGTGCCAGCAGCTCCGATGCACGACAGAAAGAGACCCAGTACTTC
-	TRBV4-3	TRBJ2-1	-	CASSQAVSGRGYNEQFF	TGCGCCAGCAGCCAAGCTGTCTCCGGTAGAGGATACAATGAGCAGTTCTTC
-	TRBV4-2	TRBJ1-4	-	CASSQDRGRDTEGEKLFF	TGTGCCAGCAGCCAAGATCGGGGACGAGACACCGAGGGTGAAAAACTGTTTTTT
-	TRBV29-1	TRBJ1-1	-	CSVAVNSEAFF	TGCAGCGTTGCCGTCAATTCTGAAGCTTTCTTT
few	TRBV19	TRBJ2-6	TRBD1	CASSNNRGSGANVLTF	TGTGCCAGTAGTAACAACAGGGGCTCTGGGGCCAACGTCCTGACTTTC
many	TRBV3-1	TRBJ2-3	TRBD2	CASSQDPGGPDTQYF	TGTGCCAGCAGCCAAGATCCGGGAGGGCCAGATACGCAGTATTTT
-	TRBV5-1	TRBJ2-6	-	CASALDVSGANVLTF	TGCGCCAGCGCTCTCGACGTCTCTGGGGCCAACGTCCTGACTTTC
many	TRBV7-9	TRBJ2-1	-	CASSLAEYEFF	TGTGCCAGCAGCTTAGCTGAATATGAGTTCTTC
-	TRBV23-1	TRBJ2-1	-	CASSQCQGRSYNEQFF	TGCGCCAGCAGTCAATGTCAGGGTCGCTCCTACAATGAGCAGTTCTTC
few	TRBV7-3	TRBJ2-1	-	CASSSYPRGAGSYNEQFF	TGTGCCAGCAGCTCCTATCCCAGGGGTGCGGGCTCCTACAATGAGCAGTTCTTC
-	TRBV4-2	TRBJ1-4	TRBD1	CASSRGSGTGDEKLFF	TGTGCCAGCAGCCGGGGATCCGGGACAGGGGATGAAAAACTGTTTTTT
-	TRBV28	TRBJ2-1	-	CASIKMGGRGEQFF	TGTGCCAGCATTAAAATGGGGGGGCGGGGTGAGCAGTTCTTC
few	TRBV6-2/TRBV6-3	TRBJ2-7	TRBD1	CASAPLQGADREQYF	TGTGCCAGCGCGCCACTGCAGGGGGCGGATCGCGAGCAGTACTTC
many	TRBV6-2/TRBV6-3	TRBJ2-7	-	CASSYSATPPYEQYF	TGTGCCAGCAGTTACTCGGCCACTCCCCCTTACGAGCAGTACTTC
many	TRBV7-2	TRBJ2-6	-	CASSLEYRGSGANVLTF	TGTGCCAGCAGCTTAGAGTATAGGGGCTCTGGGGCCAACGTCCTGACTTTC
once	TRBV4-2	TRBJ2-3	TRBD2	CASSQIAGGRTDTQYF	TGTGCCAGCAGCCAAATAGCGGGAGGGCGCACAGATACGCAGTATTTT
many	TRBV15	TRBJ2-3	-	CATSRIGGGGADTQYF	TGTGCCACCAGCAGGATTGGCGGAGGGGGCGCCGATACGCAGTATTTT
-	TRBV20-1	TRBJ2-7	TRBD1	CSARSGDRGRSEQYF	TGCAGTGCTAGATCGGGGGACAGGGGGCGATCCGAGCAGTACTTC
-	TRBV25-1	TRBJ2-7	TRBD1	CASSNPGGERTHEQYF	TGTGCCAGCAGTAACCCAGGGGGAGAGCGAACTCACGAGCAGTACTTC
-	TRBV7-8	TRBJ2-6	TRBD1	CASRPGTGGYGANVLTF	TGTGCCAGCAGGCCCGGGACAGGGGGCTATGGGGCCAACGTCCTGACTTTC